Given below is one TCR beta chain in context. Per the germline V gene, CDR1 is MDHEN and CDR2 is SYDVKM. This CDR3 is built from 14 residues. Trimming cost V 3 bases and J 0 bases, with 7 bases left between them. The assay was immunoSEQ multiplex PCR, and TCRdb's table has in-frame clones only and misses some. The sample contains approximately 77,000 clones, about 92% of which appear only once. The record originates from a study of brain T cells in children with intractable seizures. This chain links TRBV28 with TRBJ2-3; D is ambiguous. The TCR sequence derives from a boy under three years old with tuberous sclerosis and intractable seizures. The sample was peripheral blood, taken at surgery. CDR3 DNA: TGTGCCAGCAGTTTCGCCGGTAGCACAGATACGCAGTATTTT. Its translation: CASSFAGSTDTQYF.